The entry below describes one TCR beta chain. These data belong to a study of blood T cell repertoires in COVID-19. CDR1 and CDR2 from the germline V gene are LGHDT and YNNKEL (reference sequence). With V trimmed by 1 base and J by 0 bases, 18 bases remained unmatched. This CDR3 contains 20 residues. Sequencing was performed with immunoSEQ multiplex PCR; in TCRdb, only in-frame clones are kept and a portion is missing. The data show approximately 89,000 clones, with roughly 92% seen just once and approximately 6% held by the top ten. The receptor comes from a woman aged 60 to 75 with active COVID-19. The chain uses TRBV3-1 (or the pseudogene TRBV3-2) and TRBJ2-7; 7 positions agree with TRBD1. The sample comprised peripheral blood. CDR3 region: CASSQGDRDSKDSSSYEQYF. The CDR3 DNA reads as TGTGCCAGCAGCCAAGGCGACCGGGACAGCAAAGATTCGAGCTCCTACGAGCAGTACTTC.